These T cell receptor beta chains were read from a single sample in a study of neoadjuvant nivolumab and ipilimumab in lung cancer. Libraries were prepared by immunoSEQ multiplex PCR; TCRdb keeps only in-frame clonotypes and omits some of them. The sample records fewer than 25,000 clones, approximately 81% being singletons. The sequenced sample was peripheral blood, obtained before neoadjuvant nivolumab, alone or with ipilimumab. These receptors originate from an adult with non-small cell lung cancer. Both conserved end residues are part of each CDR3. The D gene is left open where the match is weak. Expanded clones get a size class; other rows say once, few or many, or leave the size out.

v_gene	d_gene	abundance	j_gene	CDR3aa	CDR3nt
TRBV5-5	TRBD1	.	TRBJ1-1	CASSLDREWRAFF	TGTGCCAGCAGCTTAGACAGGGAATGGCGGGCTTTCTTT
TRBV7-8	.	once	TRBJ2-7	CASSLALHYEQYF	TGTGCCAGCAGCTTAGCGCTTCACTACGAGCAGTACTTC
TRBV7-2	TRBD1	.	TRBJ2-7	CASSLAPGQGEQYF	TGTGCCAGCAGCTTAGCACCGGGACAGGGCGAGCAGTACTTC
TRBV2	.	.	TRBJ2-3	CASSYGDTQYF	TGTGCCAGCAGTTACGGAGATACGCAGTATTTT
TRBV6-1	TRBD1	.	TRBJ1-2	CASRIQGVGGYTF	TGTGCCAGCCGGATACAGGGGGTTGGCGGCTACACCTTC
TRBV6-5	.	.	TRBJ2-3	CASTRLGGAADTQYF	TGTGCCAGCACCCGACTAGGGGGCGCAGCAGATACGCAGTATTTT
TRBV5-1	TRBD2	once	TRBJ2-3	CASSSTTSGRAGDTQYF	TGCGCCAGCAGCTCTACTACTAGCGGGAGGGCCGGGGATACGCAGTATTTT
TRBV5-1	TRBD1	.	TRBJ2-2	CASSLQGLGQTGELFF	TGCGCCAGCAGCTTACAGGGGCTGGGGCAGACCGGGGAGCTGTTTTTT
TRBV14	TRBD2	.	TRBJ2-7	CASSQIGTSHYEQYF	TGTGCCAGCAGCCAGATCGGGACTAGCCACTACGAGCAGTACTTC
TRBV6-5	.	.	TRBJ2-1	CASSSRPRQGGNEQFF	TGTGCCAGCAGTTCCCGTCCTAGGCAGGGTGGAAATGAGCAGTTCTTC
TRBV5-1	.	.	TRBJ2-2	CASSLAPGSTGELFF	TGCGCCAGCAGCTTGGCTCCGGGAAGTACCGGGGAGCTGTTTTTT
TRBV4-2	TRBD1	.	TRBJ1-5	CASSQDPQGARQPQHF	TGTGCCAGCAGCCAAGATCCCCAGGGGGCGCGACAGCCCCAGCATTTT
TRBV9	.	.	TRBJ2-7	CASSPGPYFSYEQYF	TGTGCCAGCAGCCCAGGACCTTACTTCTCCTACGAGCAGTACTTC
TRBV29-1	TRBD1	once	TRBJ1-1	CSGAGGFGTEAFF	TGCAGCGGTGCAGGGGGATTCGGCACTGAAGCTTTCTTT
TRBV5-1	TRBD1	.	TRBJ1-3	CASGQGISGNTIYF	TGCGCCAGCGGACAGGGCATCTCTGGAAACACCATATATTTT
TRBV18	TRBD2	.	TRBJ2-7	CASSPKIWTSGVSYEQYF	TGTGCCAGCTCACCAAAGATTTGGACTAGCGGAGTTTCCTACGAGCAGTACTTC
TRBV5-4	TRBD2	.	TRBJ2-7	CASSAPTSGSYEQYF	TGTGCCAGCAGCGCTCCGACTAGCGGGAGTTACGAGCAGTACTTC
TRBV2	.	few	TRBJ2-3	CASKYGVTGDTQYF	TGTGCCAGCAAATACGGGGTGACGGGAGATACGCAGTATTTT